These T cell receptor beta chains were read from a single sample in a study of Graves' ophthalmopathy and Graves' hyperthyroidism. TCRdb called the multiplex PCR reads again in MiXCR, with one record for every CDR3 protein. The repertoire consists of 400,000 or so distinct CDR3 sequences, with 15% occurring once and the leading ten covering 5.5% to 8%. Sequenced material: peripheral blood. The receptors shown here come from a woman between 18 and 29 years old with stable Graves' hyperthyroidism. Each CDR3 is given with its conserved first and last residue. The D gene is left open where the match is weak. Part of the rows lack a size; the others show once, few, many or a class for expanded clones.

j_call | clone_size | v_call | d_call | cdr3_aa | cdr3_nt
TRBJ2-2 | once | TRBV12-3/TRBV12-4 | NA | CASSLDRAIGELFF | TGTGCCAGCAGTTTAGACAGGGCTATCGGGGAGCTGTTTTTT
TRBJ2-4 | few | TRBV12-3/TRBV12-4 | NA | CATAGGPHLGRNIKYF | TGTGCCACGGCAGGAGGGCCTCATTTGGGAAGAAACATTAAGTACTTC
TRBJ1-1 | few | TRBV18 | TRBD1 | CASSRGQGATEAFF | TGTGCCAGCTCACGGGGACAGGGGGCCACTGAAGCTTTCTTT
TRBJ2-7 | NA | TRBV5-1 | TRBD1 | CAISLRQGAYEQYF | TGCGCCATCAGCTTGAGACAGGGGGCCTACGAGCAGTACTTC
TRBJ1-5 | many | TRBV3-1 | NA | CASSPPWSNQPQHF | TGTGCCAGCAGTCCGCCGTGGAGCAATCAGCCCCAGCATTTT
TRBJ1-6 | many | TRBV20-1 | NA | CSASLDHNSPLHF | TGCAGTGCTAGTTTGGACCATAATTCACCCCTCCACTTT
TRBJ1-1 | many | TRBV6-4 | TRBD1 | CASRPAWGQGASMNTEAFF | TGTGCCAGCAGACCAGCATGGGGACAGGGGGCTTCGATGAACACTGAAGCTTTCTTT
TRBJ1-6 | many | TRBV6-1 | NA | CASSRTGRRDSPLHF | TGTGCCAGCAGTCGGACGGGACGTCGTGATTCACCCCTCCACTTT
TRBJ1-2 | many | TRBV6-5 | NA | CASSYSMHYGYTF | TGTGCCAGCAGTTACTCGATGCATTATGGCTACACCTTC
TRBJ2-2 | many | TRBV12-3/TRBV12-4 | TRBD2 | CASLGEGGGAVGELFF | TGTGCCAGCCTCGGGGAAGGCGGGGGGGCCGTCGGGGAGCTGTTTTTT
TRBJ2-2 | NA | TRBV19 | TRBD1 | CASSPHRGRAGELFF | TGTGCCAGTAGTCCCCACAGGGGGCGAGCCGGGGAGCTGTTTTTT
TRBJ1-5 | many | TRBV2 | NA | CASSAEGGQPQHF | TGTGCCAGCAGCGCAGAGGGGGGCCAGCCCCAGCATTTT
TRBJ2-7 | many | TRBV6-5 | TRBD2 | CASSSLAGGHAYF | TGTGCCAGCAGTTCACTAGCGGGGGGCCACGCTTACTTC
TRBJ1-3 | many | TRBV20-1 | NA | CSASLPGISGNTIYF | TGCAGTGCTAGTCTCCCAGGGATCTCTGGAAACACCATATATTTT
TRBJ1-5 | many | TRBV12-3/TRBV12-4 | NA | CASSLGDPGSPQHF | TGTGCCAGCAGTTTAGGGGACCCGGGGAGTCCCCAGCATTTT
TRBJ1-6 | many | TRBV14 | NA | CASSQAEYNSPLHF | TGTGCCAGCAGCCAAGCTGAGTATAATTCACCCCTCCACTTT
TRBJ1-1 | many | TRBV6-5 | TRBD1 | CASSYTGGGMNTEAFF | TGTGCCAGCAGTTACACAGGGGGGGGAATGAACACTGAAGCTTTCTTT
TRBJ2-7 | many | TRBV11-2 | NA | CASSIGVFSYEQYF | TGTGCCAGCAGTATAGGGGTCTTCTCCTACGAGCAGTACTTC
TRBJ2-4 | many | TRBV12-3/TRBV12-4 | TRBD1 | CASSSRGAKNIQYF | TGTGCCAGCAGTTCCAGGGGGGCCAAAAACATTCAGTACTTC
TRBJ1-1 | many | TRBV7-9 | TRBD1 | CASSIAPRDSKAFF | TGTGCCAGCAGCATCGCCCCCAGGGACAGCAAAGCTTTCTTT
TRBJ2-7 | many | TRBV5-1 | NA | CASSLVRQASYEQYF | TGCGCCAGCAGCTTGGTCCGACAGGCCTCCTACGAGCAGTACTTC
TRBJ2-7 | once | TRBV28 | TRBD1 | CASSSGQGPTYEQYF | TGTGCCAGCAGTTCCGGACAGGGGCCAACCTACGAGCAGTACTTC
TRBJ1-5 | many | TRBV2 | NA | CASARALGTTTNQPQHF | TGTGCCAGCGCGAGGGCCCTGGGTACTACTACCAATCAGCCCCAGCATTTT
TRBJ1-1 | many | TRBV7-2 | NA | CASSLDGTEAFF | TGTGCCAGCAGCCTTGACGGGACTGAAGCTTTCTTT
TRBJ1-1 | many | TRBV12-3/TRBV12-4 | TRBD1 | CASSLQPGGFTEAFF | TGTGCCAGCAGTTTACAGCCAGGGGGCTTCACTGAAGCTTTCTTT
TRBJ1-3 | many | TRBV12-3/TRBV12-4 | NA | CASSPGDLGNTIYF | TGTGCCAGCAGTCCCGGAGACCTTGGAAACACCATATATTTT
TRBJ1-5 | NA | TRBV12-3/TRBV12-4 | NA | CASSPRGYNQPQHF | TGTGCCAGCAGTCCCCGGGGATACAATCAGCCCCAGCATTTT
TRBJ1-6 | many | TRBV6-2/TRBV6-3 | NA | CASRRSTSSYNSPLHF | TGTGCCAGCAGACGATCCACTAGCTCCTATAATTCACCCCTCCACTTT
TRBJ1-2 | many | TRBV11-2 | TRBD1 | CASSLSRTGGPYGYTF | TGTGCCAGCAGCTTAAGTCGCACAGGGGGGCCCTATGGCTACACCTTC
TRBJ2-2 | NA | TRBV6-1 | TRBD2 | CASRPSGSITTGELFF | TGTGCCAGCAGGCCGAGCGGGAGTATTACCACCGGGGAGCTGTTTTTT
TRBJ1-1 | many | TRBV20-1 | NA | CSALEGSGRTEAFF | TGCAGTGCTTTAGAAGGTTCAGGGAGGACTGAAGCTTTCTTT
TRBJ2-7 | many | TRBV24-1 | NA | CATSDVAGREQYF | TGTGCCACCAGTGACGTGGCAGGGAGGGAGCAGTACTTC
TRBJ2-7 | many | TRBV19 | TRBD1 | CASSIGGQAGYEQYF | TGTGCCAGTAGTATTGGAGGACAGGCTGGATACGAGCAGTACTTC
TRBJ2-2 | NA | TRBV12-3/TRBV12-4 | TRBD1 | CASSGDRGKPGELFF | TGTGCCAGCAGTGGGGACAGGGGGAAGCCGGGGGAGCTGTTTTTT
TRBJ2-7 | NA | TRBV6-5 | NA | CASSYRNEQYF | TGTGCCAGCAGTTACCGAAACGAGCAGTACTTC
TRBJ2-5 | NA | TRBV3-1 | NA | CASSQGGAEETQYF | TGTGCCAGCAGCCAAGGGGGGGCTGAGGAGACCCAGTACTTC
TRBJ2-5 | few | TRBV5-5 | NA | CASSTPTRRKTQYF | TGTGCCAGCAGCACACCGACTAGGCGGAAGACCCAGTACTTC
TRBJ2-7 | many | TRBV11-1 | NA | CASSLARGSASYEQYF | TGTGCCAGCAGCTTAGCACGGGGGTCCGCCTCCTACGAGCAGTACTTC
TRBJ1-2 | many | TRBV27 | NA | CASGRTPGLGYGYTF | TGTGCCAGCGGAAGGACCCCAGGGTTGGGCTATGGCTACACCTTC
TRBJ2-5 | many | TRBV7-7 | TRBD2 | CASSPLAGLVGETQYF | TGTGCTAGCAGTCCACTAGCGGGCCTAGTGGGGGAGACCCAGTACTTC
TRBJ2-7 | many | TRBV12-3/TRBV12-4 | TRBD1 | CASSLQSGQGYEQYF | TGTGCCAGCAGTTTACAGTCGGGACAGGGTTACGAGCAGTACTTC
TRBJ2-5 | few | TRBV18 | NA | CASSPRPRETQCF | TGTGCCAGCTCACCGAGGCCTCGGGAGACCCAGTGCTTC
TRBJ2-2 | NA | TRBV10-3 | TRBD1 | CAISSRGLNTGELFF | TGTGCCATCAGTTCCAGGGGGCTGAATACCGGGGAGCTGTTTTTT
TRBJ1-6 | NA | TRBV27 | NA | CASSRTLPLGQLNSPLHF | TGTGCCAGCAGTCGAACTCTTCCCCTTGGACAGCTTAATTCACCCCTCCACTTT